This T cell receptor beta chain was identified during a study of blood T cells in healthy people across ages. Study results and limitations: Unsorted PBMC input precluded a conclusive naive versus antigen-experienced comparison. Versus aged donors, long-lived donors had higher diversity and more naive CD4+ cells.

A second PCR of about 7 to 12 cycles used a sample-barcoded 5' primer and a J-beta primer mix. A 12-random-nucleotide template-switch adaptor tagged each cDNA molecule. TCRdb fed the 5' RACE reads into MiXCR, producing one record per CDR3 protein. The sample includes 850,000 to 1,000,000 distinct CDR3 sequences, roughly 50% of them seen just once. In its sample, this clonotype was seen a few times. Its antigen is unknown. The CDR3 has 15 residues. CDR1 is SGHTA, CDR2 FQGNSA, per germline. The V end lost 2 bases, the J end lost 6 bases, and 14 bases lay between the germline ends. Caucasian, healthy and from Russia, the donors were aged between about 6 and 100.

J is TRBJ2-1 and V is TRBV7-2; tentatively, D is TRBD1 or TRBD2 (7 bases each). The clonotype originates from a man aged 25 to 40 in good health. The material sequenced was blood. CDR3 in amino acids: CASSLLPGGGNEQFF. CDR3 DNA sequence: TGTGCCAGCAGCTTACTTCCAGGGGGGGGCAATGAGCAGTTCTTC.